This TCR beta chain was sequenced for a study of Ad26.COV2.S vaccination and SARS-CoV-2 variants. Study-wide results and caveats: Placebo recipients showed lower spike-specific TCR breadth than vaccinees. Assessments of TCR breadth and depth may have underestimated the total T cell responses.

This CDR3 is 13 amino acids long. Trimming cost V 5 bases and J 4 bases; bases outside gene matches: 3. Germline V gene lookup returns CDR1 SGHVS and CDR2 FQNEAQ. Some clones are missing from TCRdb's copy, which holds only in-frame ones; the method was immunoSEQ multiplex PCR. This table has around 340,000 clones, 80% to 90% appearing once. Treatment denoted: roughly 19 received Ad26.COV2.S at low or high dose, single or two shots; 5 received placebo; per-sample allocation not given. Sample collection was performed on day 63 after the first vaccine or placebo injection. This adult donor, from Boston, was 18-55 years old. This vaccine is an Ad26 vector that expresses the Wuhan-strain SARS-CoV-2 spike. With regard to this clone: Its antigen is unidentified.

The sample was peripheral blood, taken in a trial of Ad26.COV2.S vaccine versus placebo. The TCR was taken from a person aged 18-60 years who received the Ad26.COV2.S COVID-19 vaccine or a placebo. V usage is TRBV7-8 and J usage is TRBJ2-5, with 8 bases lining up with TRBD1. The CDR3 loop reads CASSPDRGETQYF. The DNA for the CDR3 is TGTGCCAGCAGCCCCGACAGGGGAGAGACCCAGTACTTC.